This T cell receptor beta chain was sequenced during a study of Graves' ophthalmopathy and Graves' hyperthyroidism. Study in general: Sampling took place at initial diagnosis, with peripheral blood obtained before any treatment.

CDR3 regions of TCR beta were amplified from RNA transcripts. Investigators did first-round RT-PCR with HTBI primers, then second-round multiplex PCR. Each CDR3 protein is one row after TCRdb ran MiXCR on the multiplex PCR reads. The data show roughly 50,000 distinct CDR3 sequences, about half seen once. Clinical symptoms, serum thyroxine, TRAb, thyroid ultrasound and orbital computed tomography were relied on for diagnosis. Study-wide results and limits: For predicting ophthalmopathy progression, the model had around 64% sensitivity and roughly 72% specificity. In separating ophthalmopathy from stable hyperthyroidism, a 13-signature model achieved roughly 89% sensitivity and around 80% specificity.

In the case of this clonotype: The antigen remains unidentified.

The sequence derives from an adult woman with Graves' ophthalmopathy. Sample: peripheral blood.

The CDR3 protein is CASSQDTSGSPNRRNIQYF. CDR3 in DNA: TGCGCCAGCAGCCAAGACACTAGCGGGAGTCCCAATCGGAGAAACATTCAGTACTTC. This rearrangement joins TRBV5-1 to TRBJ2-4, with TRBD2 identical over 11 bases. Unmatched junction bases numbered 18, after V lost 4 bases and J lost 6 bases. Germline V gene data show CDR1 as SGHRS and CDR2 as YFSETQ. The CDR3 extends over 19 amino acids.